This entry lists 21 T cell receptor beta chains sequenced from one sample in a study of blood T cell repertoires in COVID-19. The data were produced by immunoSEQ multiplex PCR, yet TCRdb's version contains in-frame clones alone and is incomplete. The table records 100,000 to 150,000 clones, more than 75% of them present only once. Sequencing was carried out using peripheral blood. The origin of the receptors is a man aged 45 to 65 with acute or convalescent COVID-19.

This chain connects TRBV5-1 to TRBJ1-1, with 7 bases aligning to TRBD1. Germline CDR1 SGHRS, CDR2 YFSETQ. The length of the CDR3 is 15 residues. The J segment lost 2 bases and the V segment lost 3 bases, leaving 7 bases of the junction unmatched. The CDR3 loop reads CASSSLTGTNTEAFF. CDR3 DNA: TGCGCCAGCAGCTCTTTGACAGGGACAAACACTGAAGCTTTCTTT.

This clone was seen a single time. This chain uses TRBV5-4 with TRBJ2-5; D not certain. The CDR3 is made up of 13 amino acids. Germline loops: CDR1 SGHNT, CDR2 YYREEE (reference sequence). The germline V and J ends were trimmed by 0 bases and 3 bases, with 6 bases remaining between them. CDR3 residues: CASSLDRKETQYF. DNA of the CDR3: TGTGCCAGCAGCTTGGACAGAAAAGAGACCCAGTACTTC.

J is TRBJ1-1 and V is TRBV29-1; a weak D match, TRBD1 (5 bases). CDR3 size: 15 residues. From germline, CDR1 is SQVTM and CDR2 ANQGSEA. V lost 1 base and J 1 base, leaving 13 bases between the germline ends. CDR3 loop: CSVEVRGRANTEAFF. Written as DNA, the CDR3 is TGCAGCGTTGAAGTTCGCGGCAGGGCGAACACTGAAGCTTTCTTT.

The V gene is TRBV3-1 (or the pseudogene TRBV3-2), the J gene TRBJ2-3; no firm D call. This CDR3 contains 12 residues. Trimming left V 8 bases short and J 0 bases short, with 6 bases between. Looked up from germline, CDR1 is LGHDT and CDR2 is YNNKEL (reference sequence). The CDR3 reads CASRFSTDTQYF. CDR3 DNA sequence: TGTGCCAGCCGTTTTAGCACAGATACGCAGTATTTT.

The J gene is TRBJ2-7, the V gene TRBV6-5, with 9 bases fitting TRBD1. J gave up 1 base and V 6 bases, and 7 bases lay outside the gene matches. In germline, CDR1 is MNHEY, CDR2 SVGAGI. The CDR3 contains 15 residues. The CDR3 region is CASRTGTGQSYEQYF. CDR3 in DNA: TGTGCCAGCAGGACAGGGACAGGGCAATCCTACGAGCAGTACTTC.

The V and J genes are TRBV5-8 and TRBJ2-1; 10 bases fit TRBD1. Germline CDR1 is SGHTS and CDR2 is YDEGEE. The CDR3 length is 15 residues. V trimming: 4 bases; J trimming: 7 bases; junction bases outside the gene matches: 8. CDR3 DNA: TGTGCCAGCAGCCGGGACAGGGGCTCGGGTAATGAGCAGTTCTTC. Translated, it gives CASSRDRGSGNEQFF.

The chain is built from TRBV6-1 and TRBJ2-3, with 7 positions matching TRBD1. This CDR3 region has 16 residues. CDR1 MNHNS and CDR2 SASEGT come from the germline V gene. Unmatched junction bases numbered 8, after V lost 4 bases and J lost 1 base. The CDR3 loop reads CASSGGTAPGTDTQYF. The CDR3 nucleotides are TGTGCCAGCAGTGGAGGGACAGCGCCCGGCACAGATACGCAGTATTTT.

The chain carries TRBV24-1 and TRBJ1-2; D is uncertain. Germline V lookup: CDR1 KGHDR, CDR2 SFDVKD. V was cut by 4 bases and J by 1 base, with 6 bases left in between. This CDR3 spans 13 amino acids. The CDR3 reads CATSEVSNYGYTF. The DNA of the CDR3 is TGTGCCACCAGTGAGGTGAGTAACTATGGCTACACCTTC.

A word on this clone: Germline is not matched at one junction end, which may reflect a read error. V usage is TRBV6-6 and J usage is TRBJ2-7; 9 bases map to TRBD1. The CDR3 consists of 15 residues. Per the germline V gene, CDR1 is MNHNY and CDR2 is SVGAGI (reference sequence). CDR3 in amino acids: CASSDSGTGPAEQYF. Here the CDR3 DNA reads TGTGCCAGCAGTGACTCCGGGACAGGGCCGGCCGAGCAGTACTTC.

In regard to this clone: Other DNA sequences within the sample encode an identical CDR3. This chain joins TRBV5-1 and TRBJ2-5; tentative D call: TRBD1 (5 bases). Germline values: CDR1 SGHRS, CDR2 YFSETQ. The CDR3 is 14 amino acids. V gave up 2 bases and J gave up 1 base, with 9 bases separating them. Written as DNA, the CDR3 is TGCGCCAGCAGCTTAACGACAGCCCAAGAGACCCAGTACTTC. Amino acid sequence: CASSLTTAQETQYF.

The chain is built from TRBV10-2 and TRBJ1-1; D is unclear. Germline V gives CDR1 WSHSY, CDR2 SAAADI. The V end was cut by 8 bases, the J end by 1 base, with 11 bases between. The CDR3 loop spans 13 amino acids. This chain's CDR3 is CASHQRANTEAFF. The CDR3 nucleotides are TGCGCCAGCCATCAGAGGGCGAACACTGAAGCTTTCTTT.

The CDR3 bases are TGTGCCATCAGCGGGCAGGGGCGGGCTGGCTACACCTTC. The encoded protein is CAISGQGRAGYTF. The chain couples TRBV10-3 to TRBJ1-2, with D perhaps matching TRBD1 (6 bases). The CDR3 loop spans 13 amino acids. Per germline, CDR1 ENHRY and CDR2 SYGVKD. The V end was cut by 6 bases, the J end by 7 bases, with 15 bases between.

This clone was observed a few times. The V call is TRBV27, the J call TRBJ2-7; a weak D match, TRBD1 (7 bases). V was pared by 4 bases and J by 5 bases, with 12 bases between. From germline, CDR1 is MNHEY and CDR2 SMNVEV (reference sequence). The CDR3 spans 13 residues. Here the CDR3 DNA reads TGTGCCAGCAGTTGGAGGGGGCTGGACGAGCAGTACTTC. Translation: CASSWRGLDEQYF.

This sequence joins TRBV7-2 and TRBJ2-2, with TRBD2 matching 7 bases. This CDR3 has 17 amino acids. Looked up from germline, CDR1 is SGHTA and CDR2 is FQGNSA. The V segment lost 1 base and the J segment 4 bases; nucleotides outside the gene matches: 9. CDR3 in DNA: TGTGCCAGCAGCTTAGGGGGTGGGGGACTATCCACCGGGGAGCTGTTTTTT. This encodes CASSLGGGGLSTGELFF.

The chain links TRBV6-5 to TRBJ1-6; 8 bases are a match to TRBD1. The germline gives CDR1 MNHEY, CDR2 SVGAGI. After removal of 6 bases from V and 9 bases from J, the junction contained 7 bases not matched to a gene. This CDR3 is built from 14 residues. The CDR3 region has the DNA TGTGCCAGCAGCCCGGGACAGGTTTCTTCACCCCTCCACTTT. It encodes CASSPGQVSSPLHF.

The chain has TRBV20-1 and TRBJ1-5; D gene ambiguous. Germline loops: CDR1 DFQATT, CDR2 SNEGSKA (reference sequence). Between the trimmed V and J ends, which lost 3 bases and 0 bases, there was a span of 15 bases. The CDR3 is 16 amino acids. The CDR3 region has the DNA TGCAGTGCTAGTAGTGCAGGCTGGTATAGCAATCAGCCCCAGCATTTT. Protein sequence: CSASSAGWYSNQPQHF.

The chain recombines TRBV10-1 with TRBJ2-1; no clear D. The CDR3 runs to 11 residues. Germline CDR1 reads WNHNN; CDR2 reads SYGVQD (reference sequence). Trimming shortened V by 5 bases and J by 14 bases, and 13 bases separated the two germline ends. The DNA for the CDR3 is TGCGCCAGCAGTTCTAGGCTATGGGAGTTCTTC. It yields the protein CASSSRLWEFF.

The V call is TRBV24-1, the J call TRBJ1-2, with no clear D. Germline CDR1 is KGHDR and CDR2 is SFDVKD. V lost 3 bases, J lost 3 bases, and 10 bases lay in between. The CDR3 length is 14 residues. The DNA of the CDR3 is TGTGCCACCAGTGATCTCGACACCTACTATGGCTACACCTTC. The encoded protein is CATSDLDTYYGYTF.

The gene calls are TRBV4-3 and TRBJ2-3; weak D call: TRBD2 (7 bases). From germline, CDR1 is LGHNA and CDR2 YSLEER. This CDR3 has 18 residues. Trimming shortened V by 2 bases and J by 2 bases, and 20 bases separated the two germline ends. The CDR3 loop reads CASSQKWGPSGLTDTQYF. The CDR3 bases are TGCGCCAGCAGCCAAAAATGGGGGCCTAGCGGACTCACAGATACGCAGTATTTT.

CDR3 amino acids: CASSSLAGYLGQYF. The DNA for the CDR3 is TGTGCCAGCAGTTCTCTAGCGGGGTATTTAGGGCAGTACTTC. J is TRBJ2-7 and V is TRBV28; 9 nucleotides match TRBD2. This CDR3 comprises 14 residues. The germline V gene encodes CDR1 MDHEN and CDR2 SYDVKM. The V segment lost 4 bases and the J segment 9 bases; nucleotides outside the gene matches: 10.

This CDR3 is CASSFPGLLKQFF. The CDR3 DNA is TGTGCCAGCAGCTTCCCGGGACTACTAAAGCAGTTCTTC. The chain employs TRBV11-3 and TRBJ2-1, with 7 bases that match TRBD2. CDR3 length: 13 amino acids. The V and J ends lost 3 bases and 11 bases, in that order; junction bases with no gene match: 7. Germline values: CDR1 SGHNT, CDR2 YENEEA.